This TCR beta chain was obtained from a study of a mutant IDH1 vaccine in newly diagnosed glioma. Study-level information: The therapy given earlier, which was standard therapy, consisted of radiotherapy, temozolomide, or both, and most of the patients received both.

Time point described: week 47, end of study. Topical imiquimod was applied with each vaccine dose, which held 300 ug of mutant IDH1 20-mer peptide. The repertoire was sequenced with immunoSEQ multiplex PCR; TCRdb's copy has only in-frame clones and lacks some. The table includes tens of thousands of clones, around three quarters detected once. The ends were cut back, 4 bases at V and 12 bases at J, with 12 bases in the middle. The CDR3 covers 11 residues. Germline V gene lookup returns CDR1 SEHNR and CDR2 FQNEAQ (reference sequence). A word on this clone: As yet, its antigen is unknown.

Broader study findings: Altogether, around 93% of patients exhibited vaccine-induced immune responses.

The sequences come from PBMCs, collected from a glioma patient whose treatment included an IDH1 peptide vaccine. This receptor was identified in a man aged 50 or older with glioma. The rearrangement uses TRBV7-9 and TRBJ1-1, with D unresolved. Here the CDR3 reads CASSSGIVPFF. The CDR3 bases are TGTGCCAGCAGCTCCGGGATCGTCCCTTTCTTT.